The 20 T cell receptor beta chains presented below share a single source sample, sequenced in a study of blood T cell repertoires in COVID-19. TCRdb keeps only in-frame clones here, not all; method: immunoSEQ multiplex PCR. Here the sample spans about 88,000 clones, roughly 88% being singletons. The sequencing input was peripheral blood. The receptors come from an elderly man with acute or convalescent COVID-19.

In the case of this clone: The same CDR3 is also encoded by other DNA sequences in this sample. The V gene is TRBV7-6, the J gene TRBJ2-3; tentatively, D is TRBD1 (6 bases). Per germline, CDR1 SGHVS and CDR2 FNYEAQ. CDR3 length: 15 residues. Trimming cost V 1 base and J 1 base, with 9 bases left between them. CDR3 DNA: TGTGCCAGCAGCTTAGTTGGGGGCGGCACAGATACGCAGTATTTT. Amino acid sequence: CASSLVGGGTDTQYF.

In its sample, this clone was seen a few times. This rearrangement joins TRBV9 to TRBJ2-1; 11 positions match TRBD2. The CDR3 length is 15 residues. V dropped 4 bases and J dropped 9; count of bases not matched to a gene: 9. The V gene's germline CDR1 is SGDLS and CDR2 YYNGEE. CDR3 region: CASSPLGTSGGEQFF. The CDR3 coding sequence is TGTGCCAGCAGCCCCCTCGGGACTAGCGGAGGTGAGCAGTTCTTC.

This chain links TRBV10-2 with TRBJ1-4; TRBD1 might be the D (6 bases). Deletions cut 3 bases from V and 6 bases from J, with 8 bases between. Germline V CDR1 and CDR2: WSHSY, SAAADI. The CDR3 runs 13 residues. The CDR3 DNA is TGCGCCAGCAGTGACAGGGGACATGAAAAACTGTTTTTT. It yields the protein CASSDRGHEKLFF.

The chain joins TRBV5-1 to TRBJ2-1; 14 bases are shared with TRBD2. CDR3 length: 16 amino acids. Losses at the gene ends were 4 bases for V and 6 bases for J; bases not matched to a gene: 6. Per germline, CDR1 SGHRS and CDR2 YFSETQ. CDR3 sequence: CASSPRTSGGSNEQFF. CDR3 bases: TGCGCCAGCAGCCCCCGGACTAGCGGGGGGTCCAATGAGCAGTTCTTC.

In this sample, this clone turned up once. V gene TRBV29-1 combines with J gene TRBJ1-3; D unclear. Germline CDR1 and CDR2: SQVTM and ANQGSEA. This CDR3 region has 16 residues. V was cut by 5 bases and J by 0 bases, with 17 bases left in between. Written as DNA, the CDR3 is TGCAGCGTTCTTGTCAGGCAAGTTGGCTCTGGAAACACCATATATTTT. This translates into CSVLVRQVGSGNTIYF.

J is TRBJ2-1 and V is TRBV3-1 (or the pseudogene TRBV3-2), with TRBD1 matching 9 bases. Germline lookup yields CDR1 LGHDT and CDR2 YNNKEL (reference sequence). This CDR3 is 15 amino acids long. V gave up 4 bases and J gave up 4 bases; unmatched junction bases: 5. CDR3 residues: CASSPGTGIYNEQFF. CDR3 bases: TGTGCCAGCAGCCCGGGGACAGGGATATACAATGAGCAGTTCTTC.

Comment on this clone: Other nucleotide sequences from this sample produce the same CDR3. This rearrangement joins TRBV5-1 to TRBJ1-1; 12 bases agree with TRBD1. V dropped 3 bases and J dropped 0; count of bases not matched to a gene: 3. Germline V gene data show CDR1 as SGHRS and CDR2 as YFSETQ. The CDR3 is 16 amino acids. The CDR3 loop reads CASSSGTGGLNTEAFF. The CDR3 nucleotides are TGCGCCAGCAGCTCTGGGACAGGGGGCTTGAACACTGAAGCTTTCTTT.

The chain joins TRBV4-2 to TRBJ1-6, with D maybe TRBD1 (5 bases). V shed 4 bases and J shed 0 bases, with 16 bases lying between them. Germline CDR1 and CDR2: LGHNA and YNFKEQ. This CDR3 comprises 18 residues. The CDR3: CASSLGGEGFSYNSPLHF. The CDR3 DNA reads TGTGCCAGCAGCCTCGGAGGGGAAGGGTTCTCCTATAATTCACCCCTCCACTTT.

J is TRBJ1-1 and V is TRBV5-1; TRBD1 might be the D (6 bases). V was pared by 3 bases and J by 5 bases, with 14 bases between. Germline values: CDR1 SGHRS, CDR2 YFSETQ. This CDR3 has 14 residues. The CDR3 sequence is CASSYEGQRTEAFF. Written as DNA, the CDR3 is TGCGCCAGCAGCTATGAAGGACAGCGTACTGAAGCTTTCTTT.

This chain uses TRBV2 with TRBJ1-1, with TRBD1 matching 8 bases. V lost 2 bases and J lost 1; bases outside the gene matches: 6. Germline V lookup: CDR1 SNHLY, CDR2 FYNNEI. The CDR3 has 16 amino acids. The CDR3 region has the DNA TGTGCCAGCAGTGAATGGGGTGGGACAGGGAACACTGAAGCTTTCTTT. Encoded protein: CASSEWGGTGNTEAFF.

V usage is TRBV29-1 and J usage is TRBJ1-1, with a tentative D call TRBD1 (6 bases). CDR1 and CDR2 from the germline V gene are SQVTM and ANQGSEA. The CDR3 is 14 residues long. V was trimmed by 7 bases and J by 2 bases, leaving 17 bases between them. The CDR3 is CSATGKDLNTEAFF. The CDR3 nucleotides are TGCAGCGCAACAGGGAAGGATCTTAACACTGAAGCTTTCTTT.

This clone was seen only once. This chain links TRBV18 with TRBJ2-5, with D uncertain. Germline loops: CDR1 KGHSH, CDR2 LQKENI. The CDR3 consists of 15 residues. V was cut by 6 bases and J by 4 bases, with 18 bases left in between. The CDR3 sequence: CASSPNQAVGETQYF. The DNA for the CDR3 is TGTGCCAGCTCCCCCAATCAGGCCGTAGGAGAGACCCAGTACTTC.

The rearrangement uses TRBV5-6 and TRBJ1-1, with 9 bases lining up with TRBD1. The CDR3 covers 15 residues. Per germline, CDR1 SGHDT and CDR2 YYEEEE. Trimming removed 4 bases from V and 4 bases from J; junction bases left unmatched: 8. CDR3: CASSGSGTGRTEAFF. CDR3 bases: TGTGCCAGCAGCGGGTCCGGGACAGGGCGCACTGAAGCTTTCTTT.

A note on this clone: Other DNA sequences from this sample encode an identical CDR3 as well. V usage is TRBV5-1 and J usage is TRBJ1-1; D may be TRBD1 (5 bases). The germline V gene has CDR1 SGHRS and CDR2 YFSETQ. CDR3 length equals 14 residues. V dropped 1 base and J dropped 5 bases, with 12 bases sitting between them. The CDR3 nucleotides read TGCGCCAGCAGCTTGAGGCAGGGTGGAACTGAAGCTTTCTTT. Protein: CASSLRQGGTEAFF. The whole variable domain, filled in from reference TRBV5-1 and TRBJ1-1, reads KAGVTQTPRYLIKTRGQQVTLSCSPISGHRSVSWYQQTPGQGLQFLFEYFSETQRNKGNFPGRFSGRQFSNSRSEMNVSTLELGDSALYLCASSLRQGGTEAFFGQGTRLTVV.

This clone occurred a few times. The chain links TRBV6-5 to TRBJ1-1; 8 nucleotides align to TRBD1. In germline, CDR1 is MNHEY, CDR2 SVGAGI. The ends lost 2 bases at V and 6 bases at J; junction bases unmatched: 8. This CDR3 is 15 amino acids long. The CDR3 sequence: CASSYQTGVGAEAFF. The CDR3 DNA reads TGTGCCAGCAGTTACCAGACAGGGGTTGGGGCTGAAGCTTTCTTT.

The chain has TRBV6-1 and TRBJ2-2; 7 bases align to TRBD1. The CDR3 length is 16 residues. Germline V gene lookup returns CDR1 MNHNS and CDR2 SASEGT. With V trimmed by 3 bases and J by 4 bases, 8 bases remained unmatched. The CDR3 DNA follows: TGTGCCAGCAGTGAGGGAAAGGGGGCGCGCACCGGGGAGCTGTTTTTT. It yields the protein CASSEGKGARTGELFF.

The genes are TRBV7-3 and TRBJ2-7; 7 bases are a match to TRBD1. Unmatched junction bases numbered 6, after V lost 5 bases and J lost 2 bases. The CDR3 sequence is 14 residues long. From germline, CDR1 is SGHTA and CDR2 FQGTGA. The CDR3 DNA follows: TGTGCCAGCAGCAACCGGGACAGACCCTACGAGCAGTACTTC. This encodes CASSNRDRPYEQYF. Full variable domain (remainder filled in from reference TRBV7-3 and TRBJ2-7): GAGVSQTPSNKVTEKGKYVELRCDPISGHTALYWYRQSLGQGPEFLIYFQGTGAADDSGLPNDRFFAVRPEGSVSTLKIQRTERGDSAVYLCASSNRDRPYEQYFGPGTRLTVT.

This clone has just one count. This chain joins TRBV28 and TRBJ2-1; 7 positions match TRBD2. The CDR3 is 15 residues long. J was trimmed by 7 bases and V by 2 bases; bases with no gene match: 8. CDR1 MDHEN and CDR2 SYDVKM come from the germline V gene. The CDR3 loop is CASSLAGVSLNEQFF. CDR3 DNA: TGTGCCAGCAGTTTAGCGGGGGTTTCCCTGAATGAGCAGTTCTTC. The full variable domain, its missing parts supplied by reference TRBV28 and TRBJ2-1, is DVKVTQSSRYLVKRTGEKVFLECVQDMDHENMFWYRQDPGLGLRLIYFSYDVKMKEKGDIPEGYSVSREKKERFSLILESASTNQTSMYLCASSLAGVSLNEQFFGPGTRLTVL.

CDR3 sequence (DNA): TGCGCCAGCAGTGAGTCTTCAGGGGGCGGCACAGATACGCAGTATTTT. Its protein product is CASSESSGGGTDTQYF. The chain is built from TRBV10-1 and TRBJ2-3; 8 bases agree with TRBD1. The CDR3 has 16 residues. Trimming took 0 bases from V and 1 from J; bases not matched to a gene: 3. Germline V gives CDR1 WNHNN, CDR2 SYGVQD (reference sequence).

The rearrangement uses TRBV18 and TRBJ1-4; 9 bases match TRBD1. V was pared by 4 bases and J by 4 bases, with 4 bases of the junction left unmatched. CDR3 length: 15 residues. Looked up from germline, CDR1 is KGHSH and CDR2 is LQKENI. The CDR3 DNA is TGTGCCAGCTCACAATCGACAGGGGGTAATGAAAAACTGTTTTTT. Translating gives CASSQSTGGNEKLFF.